This T cell receptor (beta chain) derives from a study of control samples from healthy donors and cancer patients. Trimming removed 0 bases from V and 6 bases from J, with 3 bases in between. Per the germline V gene, CDR1 is SGHTS and CDR2 is YDEGEE. The CDR3 length is 11 residues. Generated by immunoSEQ multiplex PCR, the TCRdb table keeps only in-frame clones and is missing some. This table has about 130,000 clones, more than 80% appearing once. The rearrangement links TRBV5-8 to TRBJ1-1, with D hard to call. This TCR came from a man aged 40-50 years in good health. The sample taken for sequencing was blood. This CDR3 is CASSLVAEAFF. DNA of the CDR3: TGTGCCAGCAGCTTGGTGGCTGAAGCTTTCTTT.